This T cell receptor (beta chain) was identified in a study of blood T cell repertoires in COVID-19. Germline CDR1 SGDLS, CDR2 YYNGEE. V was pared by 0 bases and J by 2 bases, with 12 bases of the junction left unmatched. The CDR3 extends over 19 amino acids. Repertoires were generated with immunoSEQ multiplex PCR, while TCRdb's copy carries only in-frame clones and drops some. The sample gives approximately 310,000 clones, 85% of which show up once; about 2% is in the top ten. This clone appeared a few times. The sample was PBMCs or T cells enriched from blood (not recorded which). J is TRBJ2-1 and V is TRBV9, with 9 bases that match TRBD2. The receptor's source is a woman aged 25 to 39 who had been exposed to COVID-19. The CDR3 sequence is CASSVDPSGIRGTYNEQFF. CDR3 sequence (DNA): TGTGCCAGCAGCGTAGACCCTAGCGGGATTCGTGGGACCTACAATGAGCAGTTCTTC.